Following are 12 T cell receptor beta chains from one sample sequenced in a study of Tregs in tolerant kidney transplant recipients. Recipients received nonmyeloablative bone marrow transplants from related graft donors, with transient mixed chimerism. Some clones are missing from TCRdb's copy, which holds only in-frame ones; the method was immunoSEQ multiplex PCR. The sample has 50,000 to 55,000 clones; about 91% are singletons. Sequenced material: CD8+ T cells from blood (PBMCs), taken 24 months after the transplant. These receptors were obtained from a human patient who received a combined kidney and bone marrow transplant. The graft donor may account for some of the T cells.

V usage is TRBV7-2 and J usage is TRBJ2-7; TRBD2 matches 9 bases. CDR3 length: 15 amino acids. From germline, CDR1 is SGHTA and CDR2 FQGNSA. Trimming at V came to 2 bases and at J to 5 bases, leaving 7 bases not matched to a gene. The CDR3 here is CASSLRGGRVHEQYF. Here the CDR3 DNA reads TGTGCCAGCAGCTTACGTGGCGGGAGGGTCCACGAGCAGTACTTC. The whole variable domain, remainder taken from reference TRBV7-2 and TRBJ2-7, is GAGVSQSPSNKVTEKGKDVELRCDPISGHTALYWYRQSLGQGLEFLIYFQGNSAPDKSGLPSDRFSAERTGGSVSTLTIQRTQQEDSAVYLCASSLRGGRVHEQYFGPGTRLTVT.

V usage is TRBV19 and J usage is TRBJ1-1, with a tentative D call TRBD1 (5 bases). V lost 1 base, J lost 0 bases, and 9 bases lay in between. The CDR3 consists of 15 residues. Germline CDR1 LNHDA, CDR2 SQIVND (reference sequence). The CDR3 here is CASSIVPDMNTEAFF. DNA for the CDR3: TGTGCCAGTAGTATAGTACCGGACATGAACACTGAAGCTTTCTTT. The variable domain in full, completed from reference TRBV19 and TRBJ1-1, reads DGGITQSPKYLFRKEGQNVTLSCEQNLNHDAMYWYRQDPGQGLRLIYYSQIVNDFQKGDIAEGYSVSREKKESFPLTVTSAQKNPTAFYLCASSIVPDMNTEAFFGQGTRLTVV.

The chain uses TRBV5-1 and TRBJ2-1; TRBD1 aligns across 7 bases. Germline V gene data show CDR1 as SGHRS and CDR2 as YFSETQ. The V gene end was trimmed by 5 bases and the J gene end by 6 bases; junction bases not matched to a gene: 2. The CDR3 length is 12 residues. CDR3 protein: CASSYRGNEQFF. The CDR3 DNA sequence: TGCGCCAGCAGTTACAGGGGCAATGAGCAGTTCTTC. Full variable domain (remainder filled in from reference TRBV5-1 and TRBJ2-1): KAGVTQTPRYLIKTRGQQVTLSCSPISGHRSVSWYQQTPGQGLQFLFEYFSETQRNKGNFPGRFSGRQFSNSRSEMNVSTLELGDSALYLCASSYRGNEQFFGPGTRLTVL.

The genes are TRBV7-9 and TRBJ2-1; D unresolved. The CDR3 runs to 13 residues. Germline V lookup: CDR1 SEHNR, CDR2 FQNEAQ (reference sequence). V lost 4 bases, J lost 8 bases, and 12 bases lay in between. CDR3 amino acids: CASSSPGGDEQFF. CDR3 nucleotides: TGTGCCAGCAGCTCCCCTGGCGGAGATGAGCAGTTCTTC.

Only a few counts were recorded for this clone. The gene calls are TRBV10-3 and TRBJ1-1; D possibly corresponds to TRBD1 (5 bases). The CDR3 extends over 12 amino acids. V lost 3 bases, J lost 5 bases, and 7 bases lay in between. The germline CDR1 and CDR2 sequences are ENHRY and SYGVKD. CDR3 bases: TGTGCCATCAGTGATGGGGGGACTGAAGCTTTCTTT. As protein: CAISDGGTEAFF.

V and J are TRBV7-8 and TRBJ2-7, with D hard to call. Germline V CDR1 and CDR2: SGHVS, FQNEAQ. CDR3 length: 14 amino acids. Deletions cut 5 bases from V and 4 bases from J, with 15 bases between. CDR3 sequence reads: CASSLSTGRYEQYF. For the CDR3, the DNA is TGTGCCAGCAGCCTTTCAACGGGTCGGTACGAGCAGTACTTC. Full variable domain (outside the CDR3, taken from reference TRBV7-8 and TRBJ2-7): GAGVSQSPRYKVAKRGQDVALRCDPISGHVSLFWYQQALGQGPEFLTYFQNEAQLDKSGLPSDRFFAERPEGSVSTLKIQRTQQEDSAVYLCASSLSTGRYEQYFGPGTRLTVT.

CDR3 nucleotides: TGCGCCAGCAGCTTCGGAGGGGTGAACACTGAAGCTTTCTTT. This gives the protein CASSFGGVNTEAFF. This rearrangement joins TRBV5-1 to TRBJ1-1; D is possibly TRBD1 (5 bases). V gave up 2 bases and J gave up 0 bases, with 8 bases separating them. The CDR3 has 14 amino acids. Germline values: CDR1 SGHRS, CDR2 YFSETQ.

V gene TRBV30 combines with J gene TRBJ1-1; D may be TRBD1 (5 bases). The V end was cut by 1 base, the J end by 4 bases, with 10 bases between. Germline-derived CDR1 and CDR2 are GTSNPN and SVGIG (reference sequence). This CDR3 spans 13 amino acids. The CDR3, as DNA: TGTGCCTGGAGTGGTATGACAGCCACTGAAGCTTTCTTT. Amino acids: CAWSGMTATEAFF.

The chain uses TRBV10-3 and TRBJ2-7; D remains unclear. CDR1 ENHRY and CDR2 SYGVKD come from the germline V gene. This CDR3 has 12 amino acids. The germline V and J ends were trimmed by 6 bases and 4 bases, with 10 bases remaining between them. For the CDR3, the DNA is TGTGCCATCAGGTACAAGTTATACGAGCAGTACTTC. Translation gives CAIRYKLYEQYF.

With regard to this clone: The sample contains more than one DNA sequence encoding this CDR3. This chain joins TRBV19 and TRBJ1-5; D might be TRBD1 (5 bases). CDR3 size: 13 residues. Trimming took off 5 bases at V and 4 bases at J, with 9 bases between the two ends. Per germline, CDR1 LNHDA and CDR2 SQIVND (reference sequence). CDR3 coding DNA: TGTGCCAGTAGTTTCGGGGGTAATCAGCCCCAGCATTTT. Translation gives CASSFGGNQPQHF.

This clone was observed a single time. The chain joins TRBV4-3 to TRBJ1-1; a possible D gene is TRBD1 (6 bases). The ends were cut back, 7 bases at V and 6 bases at J, with 21 bases in the middle. This CDR3 is built from 15 residues. CDR1 LGHNA and CDR2 YSLEER come from the germline V gene. Written as DNA, the CDR3 is TGCGCCAGCAACCCTATGTGGGGGCCCCACGCTGAAGCTTTCTTT. Residues: CASNPMWGPHAEAFF.

This chain uses TRBV27 with TRBJ2-7; D is ambiguous. Trimming took off 5 bases at V and 0 bases at J, with 14 bases between the two ends. Germline assignment: CDR1 MNHEY and CDR2 SMNVEV (reference sequence). This CDR3 has 15 residues. The CDR3 region has the DNA TGTGCCAGCAGTCCACACCTCGACACCTCCTACGAGCAGTACTTC. Amino acids: CASSPHLDTSYEQYF.